The rows below give T cell receptor beta chains drawn from one sample of a study of control samples from healthy donors and cancer patients. Generated by immunoSEQ multiplex PCR, the TCRdb table keeps only in-frame clones and is missing some. The sample consists of about 53,000 clones, around 90% of them appearing once. The specimen sequenced was PBMCs. Every receptor here comes from a man aged 55 to 70 with head and neck cancer. CDR3s include the opening cysteine and the closing phenylalanine or tryptophan. A D gene is named only where the DNA matches it firmly. Clone size is stated in some rows and not others, as once, few, many or a class when expanded.

abundance	v_gene	j_gene	d_gene	CDR3aa	CDR3nt
NA	TRBV21-1	TRBJ1-6	NA	CASSFDRGGLGSPLHF	TGTGCCAGCAGTTTCGACAGGGGGGGTTTGGGATCACCCCTCCACTTT
NA	TRBV20-1	TRBJ2-3	NA	CSASRQGPPPTDTQYF	TGCAGTGCTAGTCGGCAGGGTCCTCCCCCCACAGATACGCAGTATTTT
NA	TRBV7-3	TRBJ1-2	NA	CASSPSGPQGGYTF	TGTGCCAGCAGCCCGTCCGGGCCTCAGGGAGGCTACACCTTC
NA	TRBV25-1	TRBJ2-7	NA	CATRHGSNSYEQYF	TGTGCCACCAGACACGGCAGTAATTCCTACGAGCAGTACTTC
NA	TRBV6-4	TRBJ2-1	NA	CASSDPGTGKYEQFF	TGTGCCAGCAGTGACCCCGGGACGGGGAAATATGAGCAGTTCTTC
NA	TRBV7-2	TRBJ2-5	NA	CASSLVLGRETQYF	TGTGCCAGCAGCTTAGTTCTGGGGCGGGAGACCCAGTACTTC
NA	TRBV15	TRBJ2-2	NA	CATSSRVSRRELFF	TGTGCCACCAGCAGTCGGGTCTCCCGGAGGGAGCTGTTTTTT
NA	TRBV4-1	TRBJ1-2	NA	CASSQVSRGAGYGYTF	TGCGCCAGCAGCCAAGTTAGTCGGGGGGCCGGCTATGGCTACACCTTC
NA	TRBV6-5	TRBJ2-4	TRBD2	CASRLLAGSENIQYF	TGTGCCAGCAGGTTACTAGCGGGATCGGAAAACATTCAGTACTTC
NA	TRBV27	TRBJ1-1	NA	CASSLSEGRIEAFF	TGTGCCAGCAGTTTAAGCGAGGGGCGCATTGAAGCTTTCTTT
NA	TRBV5-4	TRBJ2-1	TRBD2	CASSLVLAGDNEQFF	TGTGCCAGCAGCTTGGTCCTAGCGGGGGATAATGAGCAGTTCTTC
NA	TRBV18	TRBJ1-1	NA	CASSPLGGTNTEAFF	TGTGCCAGCTCCCCTCTCGGGGGCACGAACACTGAAGCTTTCTTT
NA	TRBV3-1/TRBV3-2	TRBJ2-7	NA	CASSQAPSLGGGAVYEQYF	TGTGCCAGCAGCCAAGCCCCCTCCCTCGGGGGCGGGGCCGTCTACGAGCAGTACTTC
once	TRBV21-1	TRBJ1-2	NA	CASAPGEGRRGYTF	TGTGCCAGTGCCCCGGGGGAGGGGCGTAGGGGCTACACCTTC
NA	TRBV6-5	TRBJ2-3	TRBD1	CASSRDRLTDTQYF	TGTGCCAGCAGTAGGGACAGACTCACAGATACGCAGTATTTT
NA	TRBV10-2	TRBJ2-2	NA	CASNGPYTGVVTGELFF	TGCGCCAGCAATGGGCCTTACACGGGGGTTGTCACCGGGGAGCTGTTTTTT
NA	TRBV2	TRBJ2-7	TRBD2	CASTGTSNSYEQYF	TGTGCCAGCACGGGGACTAGCAACTCCTACGAGCAGTACTTC
NA	TRBV6-2/TRBV6-3	TRBJ1-1	NA	CASSPRPGTMNTEAFF	TGTGCCAGCAGCCCTCGACCCGGAACCATGAACACTGAAGCTTTCTTT
NA	TRBV4-2	TRBJ1-2	NA	CASSQAAGTNYGYTF	TGTGCCAGCAGCCAAGCAGCAGGAACTAACTATGGCTACACCTTC
NA	TRBV24-1	TRBJ2-3	NA	CATSNPSGTDTQYF	TGTGCCACCAGTAACCCTAGCGGCACAGATACGCAGTATTTT
NA	TRBV4-1	TRBJ2-1	TRBD2	CASSGWTSGQHEQFF	TGCGCCAGCAGCGGCTGGACTAGCGGCCAACATGAGCAGTTCTTC
NA	TRBV18	TRBJ1-1	NA	CASSLNVGNTEAFF	TGTGCCAGCTCACTAAATGTAGGGAACACTGAAGCTTTCTTT
NA	TRBV5-4	TRBJ2-5	NA	CASSTGHQETQYF	TGTGCCAGCAGCACGGGACACCAAGAGACCCAGTACTTC
NA	TRBV6-1	TRBJ2-7	TRBD1	CASSDGGRDSSYEQYF	TGTGCCAGCAGTGATGGGGGCCGGGACAGCTCCTACGAGCAGTACTTC
NA	TRBV12-3/TRBV12-4	TRBJ2-3	NA	CASTLSGTDTQYF	TGTGCCAGCACCCTTAGCGGCACAGATACGCAGTATTTT
NA	TRBV13	TRBJ2-5	TRBD2	CASSPGTSGIQETQYF	TGTGCCAGCAGCCCAGGGACTAGCGGGATACAAGAGACCCAGTACTTC
NA	TRBV6-2/TRBV6-3	TRBJ2-1	NA	CASSYNRTQGNNEQFF	TGTGCCAGCAGTTACAACCGGACACAGGGAAACAATGAGCAGTTCTTC
NA	TRBV10-3	TRBJ1-5	NA	CAISQWGGNQPQHF	TGTGCCATCAGTCAATGGGGAGGCAATCAGCCCCAGCATTTT
NA	TRBV6-1	TRBJ2-5	NA	CASSDSTGLGGRETQYF	TGTGCCAGCAGTGATTCTACGGGCCTAGGAGGTAGGGAGACCCAGTACTTC
NA	TRBV19	TRBJ2-2	NA	CASSIGTGRNTGELFF	TGTGCCAGTAGTATAGGTACAGGGAGGAACACCGGGGAGCTGTTTTTT
NA	TRBV5-1	TRBJ2-1	NA	CASSLGDVENEQFF	TGCGCCAGCAGCTTGGGGGATGTTGAGAATGAGCAGTTCTTC
NA	TRBV6-2/TRBV6-3	TRBJ2-4	NA	CASTPGTGKAKNIQYF	TGTGCCAGCACCCCCGGGACGGGGAAAGCCAAAAACATTCAGTACTTC
NA	TRBV6-1	TRBJ1-1	NA	CASSEAPGGVKTEAFF	TGTGCCAGCAGTGAAGCTCCAGGTGGGGTTAAGACTGAAGCTTTCTTT
NA	TRBV19	TRBJ1-5	NA	CASSIGFNQPQHF	TGTGCCAGTAGTATAGGGTTCAATCAGCCCCAGCATTTT
NA	TRBV5-4	TRBJ2-7	NA	CASSLGRGLGEQYF	TGTGCCAGCAGCTTAGGGCGGGGGCTTGGCGAGCAGTACTTC
NA	TRBV7-9	TRBJ2-1	NA	CASSLVGSTGIGRNEQFF	TGTGCCAGCAGCTTAGTCGGCAGTACGGGGATCGGTCGTAATGAGCAGTTCTTC
few	TRBV28	TRBJ1-1	NA	CATLISGAEAFF	TGTGCCACCCTCATTTCGGGTGCTGAAGCTTTCTTT
once	TRBV9	TRBJ2-3	TRBD1	CASSAGQGLGTQYF	TGTGCCAGCAGCGCGGGACAGGGTCTGGGTACGCAGTATTTT
NA	TRBV7-2	TRBJ2-5	NA	CASSSQETQYF	TGTGCCAGCAGCTCCCAAGAGACCCAGTACTTC
NA	TRBV28	TRBJ2-2	NA	CASSPGRILNTGELFF	TGTGCCAGCAGTCCAGGGCGGATACTGAACACCGGGGAGCTGTTTTTT
NA	TRBV7-2	TRBJ2-5	TRBD2	CASSLALVTSVQETQYF	TGTGCCAGCAGCTTAGCGCTTGTGACTAGCGTACAAGAGACCCAGTACTTC
NA	TRBV5-1	TRBJ2-5	TRBD2	CASSLTSSGGAGQETQYF	TGCGCCAGCAGCTTGACGTCTAGCGGGGGGGCTGGGCAAGAGACCCAGTACTTC
NA	TRBV12-3/TRBV12-4	TRBJ2-5	NA	CASRRTTETQYF	TGTGCCAGCAGGAGGACTACGGAGACCCAGTACTTC